This TCR beta chain was sequenced in a study of blood T cell repertoires in COVID-19. Here immunoSEQ multiplex PCR was the method, and the copy in TCRdb shows in-frame clones only, minus some. Found here are 55,000 to 70,000 clones, more than 75% of them singletons; the top ten hold about 9.5%. Resolution of symptoms, clearance, or two negative PCRs was present in recovered Cohort 3 donors. V lost 3 bases and J 7 bases, leaving 12 bases between the germline ends. This CDR3 comprises 13 residues. The sequenced sample consisted of PBMCs or T cells enriched from blood (not recorded which). This rearrangement joins TRBV12-3 or TRBV12-4 to TRBJ1-2; perhaps TRBD1 as D (6 bases). The clonotype comes from a woman aged 40 to 50 who had recovered from COVID-19. CDR3: CASSFRTVGGYTF. The CDR3 bases are TGTGCCAGCAGTTTTCGGACAGTCGGTGGCTACACCTTC.